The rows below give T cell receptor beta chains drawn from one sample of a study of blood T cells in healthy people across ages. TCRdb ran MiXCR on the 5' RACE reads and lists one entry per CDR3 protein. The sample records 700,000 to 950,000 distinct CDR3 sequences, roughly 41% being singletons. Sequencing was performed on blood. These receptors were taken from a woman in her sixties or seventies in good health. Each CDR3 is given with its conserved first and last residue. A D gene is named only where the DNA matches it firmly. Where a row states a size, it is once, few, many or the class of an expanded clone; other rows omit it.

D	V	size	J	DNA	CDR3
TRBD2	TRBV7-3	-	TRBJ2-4	TGTGCCAACAGCACTATAGCGGGGGAGGACTACGTGCAGTACTTC	CANSTIAGEDYVQYF
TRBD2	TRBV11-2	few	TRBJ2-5	TGTGCCAGCAGCTTAGACGGGACTAGCAGGGAGACCCAGTACTTC	CASSLDGTSRETQYF
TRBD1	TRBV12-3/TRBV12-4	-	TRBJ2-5	TGTGCCAGCAGCTCACAGACAGGGGGCGAGGGGACCCAGTACTTC	CASSSQTGGEGTQYF
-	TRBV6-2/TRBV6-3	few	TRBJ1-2	TGTGCCAGCGCCCAGGGAGAAGGCTACACCTTC	CASAQGEGYTF
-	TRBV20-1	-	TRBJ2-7	TGCAGTGCTAGCAGTGGACAAGGAGCCTACGAGCAGTACTTC	CSASSGQGAYEQYF
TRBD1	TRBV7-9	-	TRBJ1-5	TGTGCCAGCAGCTTAGAGTTAGGGACAGGGATGACCAATCAGCCCCAGCATTTT	CASSLELGTGMTNQPQHF
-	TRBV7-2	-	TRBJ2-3	TGTGCCAGCAGCCCCCGGAGGGGTAGCACAGATACGCAGTATTTT	CASSPRRGSTDTQYF
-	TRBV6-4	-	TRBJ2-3	TGTGCCAGCAGTGACGGGGGTAGCCCCACAGATACGCAGTATTTT	CASSDGGSPTDTQYF
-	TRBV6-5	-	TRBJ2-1	TGTGCCAGCAGGACCAGGGGTTACAATGAGCAGTTCTTC	CASRTRGYNEQFF
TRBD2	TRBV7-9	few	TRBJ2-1	TGTGCCAGCAGCGTAAGACTAGCAACCCTTGACGATGAGCAGTTCTTC	CASSVRLATLDDEQFF
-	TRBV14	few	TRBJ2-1	TGTGCCAGCAGCCAAATCAGGGGATTCGGTGCCTACAATGAGCAGTTCTTC	CASSQIRGFGAYNEQFF
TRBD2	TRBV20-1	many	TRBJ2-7	TGCAGTGCAATGATCCGGGGGGGCCTTTACGAGCAGTACTTC	CSAMIRGGLYEQYF
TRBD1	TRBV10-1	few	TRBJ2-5	TGCGCCAGCAGTGAGACCCTACAGGGGCTGGAGACCCAGTACTTC	CASSETLQGLETQYF
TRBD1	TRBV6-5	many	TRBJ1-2	TGTGCCAGCCGTACAGGACAGGGGACCTATGGCTACACCTTC	CASRTGQGTYGYTF
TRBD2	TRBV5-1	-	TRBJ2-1	TGCGCCAGCAGCTTGGGGGCCCTAGCGGGAGGGCGGGATGAGCAGTTCTTC	CASSLGALAGGRDEQFF
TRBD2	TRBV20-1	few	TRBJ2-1	TGCAGTGCTAGAGCCCTTAGCGGGAAAACCTCCTACAATGAGCAGTTCTTC	CSARALSGKTSYNEQFF
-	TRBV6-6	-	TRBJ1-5	TGTGCCAGCAGGAGCAAGGGGCGAGACTCCAATCAGCCCCAGCATTTT	CASRSKGRDSNQPQHF
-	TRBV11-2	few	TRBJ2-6	TGTGCCAGCAGCTTGTCCCACTCTGGGGCCAACGTCCTGACTTTC	CASSLSHSGANVLTF
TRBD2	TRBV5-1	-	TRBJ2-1	TGCGCCAGCAGCTTGGCCGCAATGACTAGCGGGAGTACTGAGCAGTTCTTC	CASSLAAMTSGSTEQFF
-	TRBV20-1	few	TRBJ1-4	TGCAGTGCTACAGGGGCAACTAATGAAAAACTGTTTTTT	CSATGATNEKLFF
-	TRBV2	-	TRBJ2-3	TGTGCCTGCGAGTCGGGCACAGATACGCAGTATTTT	CACESGTDTQYF
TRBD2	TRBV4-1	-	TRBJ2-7	TGCGCCAGCAGCCAACCCCGGGCGGGAGAAAGCGAGCAGTACTTC	CASSQPRAGESEQYF
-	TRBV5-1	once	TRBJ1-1	TGCGCCAGCAGCCCTACTGACGGGGGGAGTGAAGCTTTCTTT	CASSPTDGGSEAFF
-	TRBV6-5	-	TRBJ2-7	TGTGCCAGCAGTTACTTCGGGGGGCACGAGCAGTACTTC	CASSYFGGHEQYF
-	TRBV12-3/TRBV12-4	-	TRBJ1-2	TGTGCCAGCAGTTCTTGGACAGCCAGCGTGCAGTATGGCTACACCTTC	CASSSWTASVQYGYTF
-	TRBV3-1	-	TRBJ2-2	TGTGCCAGCAGCCAAATAGGGACCGGGGAGCTGTTTTTT	CASSQIGTGELFF
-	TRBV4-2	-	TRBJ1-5	TGTGCCAGCAGCCAAGAGGGGGGGATCAATCAGCCCCAGCATTTT	CASSQEGGINQPQHF
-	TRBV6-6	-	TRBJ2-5	TGTGCCAGCAGTCATTGGACTACCCAAGAGACCCAGTACTTC	CASSHWTTQETQYF
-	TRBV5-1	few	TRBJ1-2	TGCGCCAGCAGCTTGAAAGGAACCCAAGGTGGCTACACCTTC	CASSLKGTQGGYTF
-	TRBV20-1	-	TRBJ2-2	TGCAGTGCTCGCGAGGGAACGAACACCGGGGAGCTGTTTTTT	CSAREGTNTGELFF
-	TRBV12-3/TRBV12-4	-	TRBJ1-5	TGTGCCAGCACTCAAAGGAGGGAACAGCCCCAGCATTTT	CASTQRREQPQHF
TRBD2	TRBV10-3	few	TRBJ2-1	TGTGCCATCAGCGCGACTAGCGGGGGGGCCCATGAGCAGTTCTTC	CAISATSGGAHEQFF
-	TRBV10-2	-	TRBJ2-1	TGCGCCAGCAGTGAGCACCCTCGAGCCAGAGAAGAGACCCAGTTCTTC	CASSEHPRAREETQFF
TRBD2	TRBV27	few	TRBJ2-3	TGTGCCAGCAGCCGTAGCGGGAGACAAGATACGCAGTATTTT	CASSRSGRQDTQYF
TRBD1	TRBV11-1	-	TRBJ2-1	TGTGCCAGCAGCGCTCAGGGACAGGGCTGGTTCGGGACCCAGTTCTTC	CASSAQGQGWFGTQFF
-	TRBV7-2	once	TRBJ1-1	TGTGCCAGCAGAAGCCAAGTGCGAACTGAAGCTTTCTTT	CASRSQVRTEAFF
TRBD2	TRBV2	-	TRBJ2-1	TGTGCCAGCAGTGAAGAGGGCGGGGGGGCCAATGAGCAGTTCTTC	CASSEEGGGANEQFF
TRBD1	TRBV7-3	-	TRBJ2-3	TGTGCCAGCAGCTTCGCCAGGGGGTCAGATACGCAGTATTTT	CASSFARGSDTQYF
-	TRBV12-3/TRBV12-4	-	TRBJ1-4	TGTGCCAGCAGTTTAGGTTCGGGGGGTAGGATTGAAAAACTGTTTTTT	CASSLGSGGRIEKLFF
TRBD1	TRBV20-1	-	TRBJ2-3	TGCAGTGCTAGTAGGAGGGGGACAGGAGGCGGCACAGATACGCAGTATTTT	CSASRRGTGGGTDTQYF
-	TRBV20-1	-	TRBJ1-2	TGCAGTGCTAGCAACCCAGGGGAGTGTGGCTACACCTTC	CSASNPGECGYTF